This section outlines one TCR beta chain sequence together with its context. These data belong to a study of molecular identifiers for immune sequencing clone quantification. TCRdb reprocessed the PCR reads with MiXCR, giving one entry per CDR3 protein. The sample carries around 94,000 distinct CDR3 sequences, about 35% recorded once. The material sequenced was naive CD8+ T cells from blood, with Jurkat cell RNA spiked in. The subset: FACS-sorted CD8+CD4-CCR7+CD45RA+ naive T cells. The clonotype was recovered from a human donor in good health. Some libraries in this study had Jurkat cell RNA spiked in.

The CDR3 bases are TGTGCCAGCAGCTTAGAGGCTACAGATACGCAGTATTTT. Its translation is CASSLEATDTQYF. V gene TRBV7-9 combines with J gene TRBJ2-3; no clear D. The CDR3 extends over 13 amino acids. CDR1 is SEHNR and CDR2 is FQNEAQ in the germline V gene (reference sequence). Deletions cut 1 base from V and 3 bases from J, with 5 bases between.